This T cell receptor (beta chain) was identified during a study of metastatic and nonmetastatic thyroid tumors. On the study more broadly: The comparison covered peripheral blood and tumor or nodule tissue in malignant and benign thyroid patients.

This clone was counted many times. None of the patients had undergone any treatment ahead of thyroid surgery. TCRdb recomputed clones from the PCR reads via MiXCR. The sample lists 25,000 or so clones; around 16% were seen once. The CDR3 is made up of 15 amino acids. Germline-derived CDR1 and CDR2 are SNHLY and FYNNEI. V gave up 2 bases and J gave up 0 bases, with 8 bases separating them. The chain couples TRBV2 to TRBJ1-5; unclear D gene. This clonotype was sampled from a female donor with papillary thyroid cancer or a benign thyroid nodule (not recorded which). Some clones in this sample may be carry-over from other donors' samples. Source material: blood. CDR3 amino acids: CASSERTYSNQPQHF. The DNA for the CDR3 is TGTGCCAGCAGTGAACGGACGTATAGCAATCAGCCCCAGCATTTT.